The present T cell receptor beta chain was sequenced within a study of OX40 agonist ivuxolimab in advanced cancers. Across the study: Previous treatment with anti-PD-1, anti-PD-L1 or anti-CTLA-4 therapy was allowed; 30% to 50% had received some.

Using immunoSEQ multiplex PCR, the repertoire was profiled, and TCRdb retains in-frame clones only, with some absent. The data contain tens of thousands of clones, roughly 90% of them singletons. The germline V gene has CDR1 PRHDT and CDR2 FYEKMQ (reference sequence). The V gene end was trimmed by 5 bases and the J gene end by 3 bases; junction bases not matched to a gene: 7. The length of the CDR3 is 16 residues. The specimen was CD4+ or CD8+ T cells sorted from blood, collected in a trial of the OX40 agonist ivuxolimab. The clonotype originates from an adult with an advanced solid tumor such as melanoma, head and neck, liver or kidney cancer. The chain combines TRBV13 with TRBJ1-2; TRBD1 agrees at 12 bases. The CDR3 region has the DNA TGTGCCAGCAGCCCGGGACAGGGGGCGCCGGACTATGGCTACACCTTC. Its translation is CASSPGQGAPDYGYTF. The full variable domain, with the rest looked up from reference TRBV13 and TRBJ1-2, is AAGVIQSPRHLIKEKRETATLKCYPIPRHDTVYWYQQGPGQDPQFLISFYEKMQSDKGSIPDRFSAQQFSDYHSELNMSSLELGDSALYFCASSPGQGAPDYGYTFGSGTRLTVV.